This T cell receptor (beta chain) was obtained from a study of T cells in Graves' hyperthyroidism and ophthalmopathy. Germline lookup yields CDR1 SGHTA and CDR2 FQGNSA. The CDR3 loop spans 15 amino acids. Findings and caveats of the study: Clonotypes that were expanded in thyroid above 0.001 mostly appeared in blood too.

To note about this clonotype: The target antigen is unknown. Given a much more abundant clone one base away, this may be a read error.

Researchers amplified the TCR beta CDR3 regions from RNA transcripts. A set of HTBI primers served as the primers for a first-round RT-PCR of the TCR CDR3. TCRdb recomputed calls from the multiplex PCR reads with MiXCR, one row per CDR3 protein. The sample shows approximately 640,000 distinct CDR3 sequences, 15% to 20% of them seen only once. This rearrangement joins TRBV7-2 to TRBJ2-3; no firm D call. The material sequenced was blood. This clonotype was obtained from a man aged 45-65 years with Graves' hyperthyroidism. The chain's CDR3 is CASSLIYTGTNTQYF. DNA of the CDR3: TGTGCCAGCAGCCTAATATATACGGGCACAAATACGCAGTATTTT.